This T cell receptor beta chain comes out of a study of shared clonotypes between healthy human individuals (dated by TCRdb to 2020 to 2022). With respect to the entire study: A few men and two women, aged 18 to 49 years, made up the cohort. To estimate repertoire size and how much clonotype sharing occurs between individuals, the study deeply sequenced the blood TCR repertoires of about five healthy adults. Libraries were prepared and TCR repertoires were sequenced by different laboratories using diverse techniques, in order to increase sequencing depth and limit assay-specific biases. Per donor, three plates each were used for CD4 naive and CD4 memory, two for CD8 naive, and one for CD8 memory. Leukapheresis yielded between about 0.85 and 10 billion PBMCs per donor.

V was cut back by 5 bases and J by 6 bases, leaving a gap of 20 bases between them. The CDR3 runs 15 residues from the cysteine to the phenylalanine. The read is trimmed to its CDR3 DNA, 45 bases read in frame from base 1. As encoded in the germline V gene, CDR1 is SGHTA while CDR2 is FQGNSA. Findings and caveats that apply to the study as a whole: Because the study included a small number of donors, the genetic and exposure-history diversity represented was limited. Pairwise subsampling indicated that sequencing depth was expected to affect the degree of clonotype sharing among donors. Naive subsets generally had larger estimated clonotype richness than memory subsets. Sampling was restricted to blood, and TCR repertoires in tissues likely differ from the TCR repertoires found in blood. Incomplete sequencing was indicated by rarefaction of sorted-subset datasets, despite the large sequencing depth. Compared with non-shared clonotypes, clonotypes shared by all four sorted-subset donors had higher generation probabilities. Across four donors, around 5% of naive CD4, 3% to 4% of naive CD8, 2% to 2.5% of memory CD4, and 0.3% to 0.45% of memory CD8 clonotypes were shared.

Using the deep immunoSEQ assay, TCR CDR3 regions were amplified from genomic DNA by multiplex PCR. Extracted genomic DNA from each cell subset was spread evenly across all wells of several immunoSEQ 96-well plates, with each plate serving as a replicate. For sorted subsets, roughly 200 ng of genomic DNA, equivalent to 25,000 to 30,000 T cell genomes, went into each replicate PCR. The purified libraries were quantified using a Qubit 3.0 fluorometer, sized with a Bioanalyzer 2100, and then quantified again using the KAPA Library Quantification kit. Each immunoSEQ 96-well plate was sequenced on its own single-read 150-cycle Illumina NextSeq 550 flow cell. The study's own analysis went as follows. The immunoSEQ output contained only junctional sequences without quality scores, so filtering could not match that applied to full-length reads. To assign V/J genes and CDR3, sequences were annotated against IMGT germline references using PyIR, a Python wrapper for IgBLAST v1.9. Any read was removed if the V/J assignment was weak (E-value above 1e-6), the CDR3 was missing, or the read contained stop codons, out-of-frame junctions, or ambiguous translated residues. A V3J clonotype was defined by an identical inferred V gene, J gene, and CDR3 amino acid sequence. Percentage overlap between repertoires was computed as shared unique clonotypes divided by the size of the smaller repertoire. RTK rarefaction, the Chao1 estimator, and Recon v2.1 estimates of unobserved clonotypes were used to assess repertoire richness. Generation probabilities for all TCRbeta clonotypes obtained by the gDNA method from a handful of donors were computed using OLGA. Imported from immuneACCESS, the table was reduced by TCRdb to in-frame sequences with V and J called. These copies leave out some clones; in studies compared against another copy, an unresolved V gene accounts for under half, and the cause of the remainder is not known. The D gene and trimming were derived from the DNA, and the V and J assignments and clone size from that table. The sample includes more than 1.2 million clones, with roughly 98.5% observed a single time. Of the sample, around 0.38% is held by the ten largest clones.

Concerning this clone itself: This receptor's antigen is unknown. Base quality data are lacking; no much larger clone is found one base away.

Healthy HIV-negative adults with no recently reported acute infections or vaccinations were included as donors. All donors were Caucasian adults living in Nashville, Tennessee, USA. CD4+ T cells were enriched through magnetic negative selection, after which naive cells were positively selected on CD45RA and the remaining negative fraction served as the memory subset. Blood was obtained by leukapheresis, after which PBMCs were separated by Ficoll-Histopaque density gradient centrifugation and cryopreserved in liquid nitrogen vapor phase. Purity and quantity of every magnetically sorted T cell population were checked by analytical flow cytometry. Genomic DNA was isolated from each sorted fraction and quantified by UV absorbance on a Nanodrop 2000c.

Material: naive CD4+ T cells sorted from blood. The sample's cell subset or site label, decoded: CD45RA+ positively selected. This sequence uses TRBV7-2 and TRBJ2-7, with TRBD2 perhaps the D gene, on 6 matching bases. The receptor comes from a man aged 25-45 years in good health. The DNA sequence reads TGTGCCAGCAGCCGCAGGGAGGCGGGGAGAGGCGAGCAGTACTTC. It encodes CASSRREAGRGEQYF.